The source of this TCR beta chain is a study of blood T cell repertoires in COVID-19. In the study's own analysis: Reference gene primers were amplified, and this amplification served to estimate nucleated cell counts. Repertoires were generated with immunoSEQ multiplex PCR, while TCRdb's copy carries only in-frame clones and drops some. V, J and clone size derive from that table, while D and trimming were established from the DNA sequence. The sample records about 50,000 clones, 79% being singletons. V trimming: 3 bases; J trimming: 6 bases; junction bases outside the gene matches: 2. There are 13 residues in the CDR3. Germline V gives CDR1 SGHTA, CDR2 FQGTGA.

This clonotype was sampled from a man aged 70 or older with acute or convalescent COVID-19. The V call is TRBV7-3, the J call TRBJ1-2, with 9 bases that match TRBD1. Material: peripheral blood. The CDR3 DNA reads as TGTGCCAGCAGCTTCGGGACAGGGAATGGCTACACCTTC. Amino acid sequence: CASSFGTGNGYTF.